Following are 18 T cell receptor beta chains from one sample sequenced in a study of CD8+ T cells in alopecia areata. Indicated treatment: oral pan-JAK inhibitor, 5-10 mg twice daily. TCR sequencing used cDNA made by reverse transcription of extracted RNA. The method was immunoSEQ multiplex PCR; TCRdb's version includes in-frame clones alone and lacks a portion of them. The profile covers about 90,000 clones, with roughly 46% appearing a single time and less than 20% taken by the ten largest. The starting material was CD8+ T cells sorted from blood, obtained at week 24, from a patient treated with tofacitinib. The receptor set was obtained from a human donor with alopecia areata.

The chain employs TRBV29-1 and TRBJ2-5; TRBD2 matches 11 bases. CDR1 and CDR2 from the germline V gene are SQVTM and ANQGSEA. With 6 bases clipped from V and 5 bases from J, the junction kept 14 bases outside the gene matches. The CDR3 spans 16 residues. CDR3 protein: CSVTSGSSAIGETQYF. In DNA form, the CDR3 reads TGCAGCGTCACTAGCGGGAGTTCGGCTATAGGGGAGACCCAGTACTTC. Variable domain in full (rest from reference TRBV29-1 and TRBJ2-5): SAVISQKPSRDICQRGTSLTIQCQVDSQVTMMFWYRQQPGQSLTLIATANQGSEATYESGFVIDKFPISRPNLTFSTLTVSNMSPEDSSIYLCSVTSGSSAIGETQYFGPGTRLLVL.

This clone has more than one count but fewer than ten. The chain joins TRBV7-8 to TRBJ1-1; the D is unclear. V lost 4 bases and J lost 11, with 14 bases in between. Germline values: CDR1 SGHVS, CDR2 FQNEAQ. The CDR3 is 12 amino acids. CDR3 amino acids: CASSSRAPGAFF. CDR3 sequence (DNA): TGTGCCAGCAGCTCCCGGGCCCCGGGGGCTTTCTTT.

The chain has TRBV5-1 and TRBJ2-2, with unresolved D. The V end was cut by 0 bases, the J end by 6 bases, with 3 bases between. Germline CDR1 and CDR2: SGHRS and YFSETQ. The CDR3 has 12 amino acids. This CDR3 is CASSLGAGELFF. The CDR3, as DNA: TGCGCCAGCAGCTTGGGCGCCGGGGAGCTGTTTTTT.

Note on this clone: The sample has other DNA sequences that encode this CDR3 too. The V and J genes are TRBV20-1 and TRBJ2-1; D uncertain. CDR3 size: 11 residues. CDR1 is DFQATT and CDR2 is SNEGSKA in the germline V gene (reference sequence). Trimming left V 4 bases short and J 4 bases short, with 5 bases between. The CDR3 DNA is TGCAGTGCTACCTTATACAATGAGCAGTTCTTC. Amino acid sequence: CSATLYNEQFF.

The chain combines TRBV5-1 with TRBJ2-7; D may be TRBD1 (5 bases). This CDR3 is built from 13 residues. Germline CDR1 is SGHRS and CDR2 is YFSETQ. V lost 2 bases, J lost 6 bases, and 12 bases lay in between. The CDR3 here is CASSFGRESEQYF. CDR3 nucleotide sequence: TGCGCCAGCAGCTTCGGCAGGGAAAGCGAGCAGTACTTC.

The rearrangement links TRBV27 to TRBJ1-5; TRBD1 is a possible D gene (5 bases). Germline CDR1 and CDR2: MNHEY and SMNVEV (reference sequence). V was shortened by 5 bases and J by 0 bases, with 14 bases between the two germline ends. This CDR3 contains 16 residues. The CDR3 nucleotides read TGTGCCAGCAGTCCAGGGAACGAGAATAGCAATCAGCCCCAGCATTTT. Translated: CASSPGNENSNQPQHF.

This clone was seen at least ten times. The V call is TRBV15, the J call TRBJ2-5; TRBD2 matches at 10 bases. CDR1 is LNHNV, CDR2 YYDKDF, per germline (reference sequence). The CDR3 consists of 16 residues. The V and J ends lost 1 base and 6 bases, in that order; junction bases with no gene match: 8. The CDR3 DNA reads as TGTGCCACCAGCAGAGCGCTAGCGGGAGCAGAGAAGACCCAGTACTTC. Amino acid sequence: CATSRALAGAEKTQYF.

This sequence joins TRBV27 and TRBJ1-2; 8 bases agree with TRBD1. The CDR3 has 13 amino acids. Germline V gene data show CDR1 as MNHEY and CDR2 as SMNVEV (reference sequence). J was trimmed by 7 bases and V by 4 bases; bases with no gene match: 5. The CDR3 region has the DNA TGTGCCAGCAGTTCGGGACAGGCCCTTGGCTACACCTTC. It yields the protein CASSSGQALGYTF.

This chain connects TRBV4-1 to TRBJ2-1; D is undetermined. The CDR3 runs 13 residues. V was clipped by 5 bases and J by 7 bases, with 12 bases between them. Germline V gene sequence: CDR1 MGHRA, CDR2 YSYEKL. The CDR3 sequence: CASSGYIGNEQFF. CDR3 nucleotides: TGCGCCAGCAGCGGGTACATCGGGAATGAGCAGTTCTTC.

This chain joins TRBV27 and TRBJ2-1; 9 nucleotides agree with TRBD2. V trimming: 4 bases; J trimming: 6 bases; junction bases outside the gene matches: 7. Germline loops: CDR1 MNHEY, CDR2 SMNVEV (reference sequence). The CDR3 covers 15 residues. The CDR3 loop is CASSSRGGRANEQFF. Here the CDR3 DNA reads TGTGCCAGCAGTTCCCGGGGCGGGAGGGCCAATGAGCAGTTCTTC.

In DNA, the CDR3 is TGTGCCAGCAGCGAGTTAGCGGGTCAAGAGACCCAGTACTTC. This translates into CASSELAGQETQYF. The chain joins TRBV9 to TRBJ2-5, with 7 bases matching TRBD2. The CDR3 is 14 amino acids. Germline V gene data show CDR1 as SGDLS and CDR2 as YYNGEE. The V gene end was trimmed by 3 bases and the J gene end by 2 bases; junction bases not matched to a gene: 4.

The rearrangement joins TRBV30 to TRBJ1-5, with 9 bases that match TRBD1. Germline CDR1 GTSNPN, CDR2 SVGIG (reference sequence). The CDR3 is 13 residues long. V shed 3 bases, J shed 7 bases, and the junction held 4 bases outside the gene matches. CDR3 in amino acids: CAWSSGQGQPQHF. DNA for the CDR3: TGTGCCTGGAGCTCGGGACAGGGACAGCCCCAGCATTTT.

The V gene is TRBV9, the J gene TRBJ2-2; perhaps D is TRBD1 or TRBD2 (5 bases each). Germline V gene lookup returns CDR1 SGDLS and CDR2 YYNGEE. The length of the CDR3 is 18 residues. V dropped 0 bases and J dropped 2 bases, with 17 bases sitting between them. CDR3 region: CASSVAGRPGPNTGELFF. The CDR3 DNA follows: TGTGCCAGCAGCGTAGCCGGACGACCGGGACCAAACACCGGGGAGCTGTTTTTT.

This clone was seen only a few times. CDR3 residues: CSARLADTQYF. Here the CDR3 DNA reads TGCAGTGCTAGGCTTGCGGATACGCAGTATTTT. The genes are TRBV20-1 and TRBJ2-3; D gene unclear. Trimming removed 3 bases at V and 6 bases at J, with 7 bases between. This CDR3 is built from 11 residues. Germline V gene sequence: CDR1 DFQATT, CDR2 SNEGSKA (reference sequence).

This chain uses TRBV12-5 with TRBJ2-7, with 8 bases aligning to TRBD1. V dropped 6 bases and J dropped 6; count of bases not matched to a gene: 10. This CDR3 contains 14 residues. CDR1 LGHNT and CDR2 FRNRAP come from the germline V gene. CDR3 region: CASGCWDRLTEQYF. The CDR3 nucleotides read TGTGCTAGTGGCTGTTGGGACAGGTTGACCGAGCAGTACTTC. The full variable domain, rest sourced from reference TRBV12-5 and TRBJ2-7, is DARVTQTPRHKVTEMGQEVTMRCQPILGHNTVFWYRQTMMQGLELLAYFRNRAPLDDSGMPKDRFSAEMPDATLATLKIQPSEPRDSAVYFCASGCWDRLTEQYFGPGTRLTVT.

The J gene is TRBJ2-1, the V gene TRBV6-5; D may be TRBD2 (7 bases). V gave up 7 bases and J gave up 9 bases, with 16 bases separating them. The CDR3 contains 13 residues. Per germline, CDR1 MNHEY and CDR2 SVGAGI. DNA for the CDR3: TGTGCCAGCACCCCAGGGAGGGGGACTGAGCAGTTCTTC. Protein: CASTPGRGTEQFF.

The V gene is TRBV2, the J gene TRBJ2-7, with 11 bases fitting TRBD1. CDR1 is SNHLY and CDR2 is FYNNEI in the germline V gene. The CDR3 sequence is 15 residues long. V lost 3 bases and J lost 6; bases outside the gene matches: 7. Written as DNA, the CDR3 is TGTGCCAGCAGTGATCGGGGACAGGGGGTTGTCGAGCAGTACTTC. Its translation is CASSDRGQGVVEQYF. The variable domain in full, with the rest retrieved from reference TRBV2 and TRBJ2-7, is EPEVTQTPSHQVTQMGQEVILRCVPISNHLYFYWYRQILGQKVEFLVSFYNNEISEKSEIFDDQFSVERPDGSNFTLKIRSTKLEDSAMYFCASSDRGQGVVEQYFGPGTRLTVT.

This clone has more than one count but fewer than ten. The rearrangement joins TRBV30 to TRBJ2-1; TRBD2 matches at 8 bases. Germline V CDR1 and CDR2: GTSNPN, SVGIG (reference sequence). V was clipped by 1 base and J by 3 bases; unmatched bases: 2. This CDR3 region has 14 residues. The CDR3, as DNA: TGTGCCTGGAGTGGTAGCGGGATCTACAATGAGCAGTTCTTC. It is translated as CAWSGSGIYNEQFF. Using reference TRBV30 and TRBJ2-1 for the parts outside the CDR3, the full variable domain is SQTIHQWPATLVQPVGSPLSLECTVEGTSNPNLYWYRQAAGRGLQLLFYSVGIGQISSEVPQNLSASRPQDRQFILSSKKLLLSDSGFYLCAWSGSGIYNEQFFGPGTRLTVL.